These 25 T cell receptor beta chains share one sample of origin, sequenced in a study of blood T cells in healthy people across ages. Through a sample-barcoded 5' primer and a J-beta primer mix, a second PCR was run for about 6 to 11 cycles. TCRdb processed the 5' RACE reads anew with MiXCR; each CDR3 protein has one entry. Among about 1.8 million distinct CDR3 sequences listed, around half were seen once. Sequenced sample: blood. The receptors originated from a woman aged 35 to 49 in good health.

The rearrangement links TRBV6-5 to TRBJ2-7; D gene uncertain. Germline V gene data show CDR1 as MNHEY and CDR2 as SVGAGI. The CDR3 runs to 16 residues. V lost 3 bases and J 0 bases, leaving 15 bases between the germline ends. This chain's CDR3 is CASSYSMGSSSYEQYF. The CDR3 DNA reads TGTGCCAGCAGTTATTCGATGGGCAGTAGCTCCTACGAGCAGTACTTC.

This clonotype has more than one count but fewer than ten. This chain uses TRBV4-3 with TRBJ2-1; maybe TRBD1 (6 bases). V lost 1 base, J lost 8 bases, and 9 bases lay in between. The CDR3 length is 13 residues. The germline gives CDR1 LGHNA, CDR2 YSLEER. The CDR3 loop is CASSQVQGDEQFF. CDR3 DNA sequence: TGCGCCAGCAGCCAAGTACAGGGCGATGAGCAGTTCTTC.

This chain links TRBV28 with TRBJ2-1; D is possibly TRBD2 (5 bases). Per the germline V gene, CDR1 is MDHEN and CDR2 is SYDVKM. There are 18 residues in the CDR3. Trimming pared 2 bases from V and 4 bases from J, leaving 21 bases between. CDR3 region: CASSLISPFEGEYNEQFF. In DNA form, the CDR3 reads TGTGCCAGCAGTTTAATCTCCCCTTTTGAGGGAGAGTACAATGAGCAGTTCTTC.

The rearrangement uses TRBV29-1 and TRBJ2-1; 11 bases fit TRBD2. With V trimmed by 8 bases and J by 3 bases, 6 bases remained unmatched. CDR3 length: 14 residues. Germline loops: CDR1 SQVTM, CDR2 ANQGSEA. The CDR3 sequence: CSITGTSGYNEQFF. The CDR3 DNA follows: TGCAGCATAACCGGGACTAGCGGCTACAATGAGCAGTTCTTC.

The chain recombines TRBV5-5 with TRBJ2-5; perhaps TRBD2 as D (6 bases). CDR1 SGHKS and CDR2 YYEKEE come from the germline V gene (reference sequence). The CDR3 is 13 amino acids. V was trimmed by 4 bases and J by 11 bases, leaving 18 bases between them. The chain's CDR3 is CASSAAGDREQYF. CDR3 DNA sequence: TGTGCCAGCAGCGCGGCTGGGGACCGGGAGCAGTACTTC.

This sequence joins TRBV28 and TRBJ2-5, with 7 positions matching TRBD1. The CDR3 loop spans 15 amino acids. CDR1 and CDR2 (germline): MDHEN, SYDVKM. The V segment lost 4 bases and the J segment 2 bases; nucleotides outside the gene matches: 7. CDR3 residues: CASSWAGGNQETQYF. CDR3 coding DNA: TGTGCCAGCAGTTGGGCAGGGGGTAATCAAGAGACCCAGTACTTC.

In its sample, this clonotype was seen a few times. The chain carries TRBV10-3 and TRBJ2-7; D is unresolved. This CDR3 is built from 12 residues. Trimming stripped 2 bases from V and 5 bases from J, with 7 bases between. Germline V lookup: CDR1 ENHRY, CDR2 SYGVKD. The CDR3, as DNA: TGTGCCATCAGTGAGCGGGCGGACGAGCAGTACTTC. Encoded protein: CAISERADEQYF.

The CDR3 region is CASSLFGAALETQYF. In DNA, the CDR3 is TGTGCCAGCAGCTTATTCGGGGCCGCTTTAGAGACCCAGTACTTC. The chain couples TRBV7-2 to TRBJ2-5; D is tentatively TRBD1 or TRBD2 (5 bases each). With 2 bases removed from V and 4 bases from J, the gap between germline ends came to 14 bases. From germline, CDR1 is SGHTA and CDR2 FQGNSA. This CDR3 comprises 15 residues. The variable domain in full, with the rest retrieved from reference TRBV7-2 and TRBJ2-5, is GAGVSQSPSNKVTEKGKDVELRCDPISGHTALYWYRQSLGQGLEFLIYFQGNSAPDKSGLPSDRFSAERTGGSVSTLTIQRTQQEDSAVYLCASSLFGAALETQYFGPGTRLLVL.

The chain employs TRBV7-2 and TRBJ1-5; tentatively, D is TRBD1 (5 bases). Germline CDR1 is SGHTA and CDR2 is FQGNSA. This CDR3 comprises 15 residues. Between the trimmed V and J ends, which lost 0 bases and 6 bases, there was a span of 12 bases. The CDR3 is CASSLASSRGQPQHF. For the CDR3, the DNA is TGTGCCAGCAGCTTAGCGTCCTCGAGGGGTCAGCCCCAGCATTTT.

This chain uses TRBV9 with TRBJ1-6, with 7 bases matching TRBD1. CDR1 and CDR2 (germline): SGDLS, YYNGEE. The CDR3 is 15 amino acids. V trimming: 5 bases; J trimming: 5 bases; junction bases outside the gene matches: 7. The CDR3 bases are TGTGCCAGCAGTAAGGGGGCTTATAATAATTCACCCCTCCACTTT. It encodes CASSKGAYNNSPLHF.

This clonotype has a handful of counts. The rearrangement links TRBV20-1 to TRBJ2-1; D uncertain. This CDR3 region has 12 residues. CDR1 DFQATT and CDR2 SNEGSKA come from the germline V gene (reference sequence). V was pared by 3 bases and J by 0 bases, with 3 bases between. The CDR3 here is CSASGSYNEQFF. CDR3 nucleotide sequence: TGCAGTGCTAGCGGCTCCTACAATGAGCAGTTCTTC.

This clonotype was counted between two and nine times. V usage is TRBV5-1 and J usage is TRBJ2-1; the match to TRBD1 covers 10 bases. V trimming: 3 bases; J trimming: 4 bases; junction bases outside the gene matches: 10. Looked up from germline, CDR1 is SGHRS and CDR2 is YFSETQ. The CDR3 sequence is 17 residues long. The CDR3 DNA follows: TGCGCCAGCAGCTCCTTTATCGACAGGGGGCTGTACAATGAGCAGTTCTTC. Its protein product is CASSSFIDRGLYNEQFF.

The V and J genes are TRBV15 and TRBJ2-3, with 7 bases matching TRBD1. This CDR3 contains 14 residues. V lost 5 bases and J lost 3; bases outside the gene matches: 5. Looked up from germline, CDR1 is LNHNV and CDR2 is YYDKDF (reference sequence). Written as DNA, the CDR3 is TGTGCCACCAGCCGGGCAGGGGGAACAGATACGCAGTATTTT. Residues: CATSRAGGTDTQYF.

The chain carries TRBV12-3 or TRBV12-4 and TRBJ2-3; either TRBD1 or TRBD2 may supply D (5 bases each). The CDR3 covers 15 residues. Trimming left V 5 bases short and J 2 bases short, with 14 bases between. In DNA, the CDR3 is TGTGCCAGCAGTCCCGGGGCGTTTATCACAGATACGCAGTATTTT. It is translated as CASSPGAFITDTQYF.

This clonotype occurred a few times. V and J are TRBV28 and TRBJ1-5; D is ambiguous. From germline, CDR1 is MDHEN and CDR2 SYDVKM. The CDR3 runs 11 residues. The ends were cut back, 5 bases at V and 7 bases at J, with 6 bases in the middle. The CDR3 region is CASSEVQPQHF. The DNA for the CDR3 is TGTGCCAGCAGTGAGGTGCAGCCCCAGCATTTT.

CDR3 DNA sequence: TGTGCCAGCAGCCAAGTAGCTACCTACAATGAGCAGTTCTTC. It codes for CASSQVATYNEQFF. The chain joins TRBV4-2 to TRBJ2-1; no clear D gene. CDR3 length: 14 residues. Between the trimmed V and J ends, which lost 1 base and 2 bases, there was a span of 6 bases. Germline values: CDR1 LGHNA, CDR2 YNFKEQ.

This clonotype was counted only a few times. The V gene is TRBV20-1, the J gene TRBJ2-7, with D perhaps TRBD2 (5 bases). The CDR3 is 15 amino acids. From germline, CDR1 is DFQATT and CDR2 SNEGSKA (reference sequence). Trimming pared 2 bases from V and 2 bases from J, leaving 16 bases between. The CDR3 DNA follows: TGCAGTGCTAGACCCCTGGGCGGGTCTCCCTACGAGCAGTACTTC. Protein product: CSARPLGGSPYEQYF.

A single count supports this clonotype. The chain employs TRBV4-1 and TRBJ1-4; D perhaps matches TRBD1 (5 bases). The V gene lost 6 bases and the J gene lost 4 bases, with 9 bases spanning the gap. CDR1 and CDR2 from the germline V gene are MGHRA and YSYEKL. The CDR3 runs to 13 residues. The CDR3 sequence: CASRGRINEKLFF. For the CDR3, the DNA is TGCGCCAGCAGGGGACGGATTAATGAAAAACTGTTTTTT.

The rearrangement joins TRBV6-2 or TRBV6-3 to TRBJ2-5, with a possible D match to TRBD2 (5 bases). The CDR3 extends over 17 amino acids. V was pared by 0 bases and J by 0 bases, with 14 bases between. Per the germline V gene, CDR1 is MNHEY and CDR2 is SVGEGT. CDR3 protein: CASSYSPLRGYQETQYF. Here the CDR3 DNA reads TGTGCCAGCAGTTACTCGCCGCTACGAGGGTACCAAGAGACCCAGTACTTC.

The chain is built from TRBV6-5 and TRBJ1-1; tentative D call: TRBD1 (6 bases). V lost 5 bases, J lost 4 bases, and 14 bases lay in between. This CDR3 is built from 14 residues. The germline CDR1 and CDR2 sequences are MNHEY and SVGAGI. This CDR3 reads CASSETGVTTEAFF. The CDR3 region has the DNA TGTGCCAGCAGTGAGACAGGAGTAACCACTGAAGCTTTCTTT.

The chain carries TRBV4-3 and TRBJ1-2; 7 bases line up with TRBD1. CDR3 length: 17 amino acids. V was clipped by 1 base and J by 1 base; unmatched bases: 9. CDR1 and CDR2 from the germline V gene are LGHNA and YSLEER. The CDR3 reads CASSQGWGQSDNYGYTF. As DNA, the CDR3 is TGCGCCAGCAGCCAAGGCTGGGGACAGAGCGATAACTATGGCTACACCTTC.

CDR3 sequence: CASSHDGRTSGEQFF. Here the CDR3 DNA reads TGCGCCAGCAGCCATGATGGGCGGACTAGTGGGGAGCAGTTCTTC. The genes are TRBV5-1 and TRBJ2-1; 7 bases align to TRBD2. Per the germline V gene, CDR1 is SGHRS and CDR2 is YFSETQ. The CDR3 covers 15 residues. J gave up 10 bases and V 4 bases, and 14 bases lay outside the gene matches.

This clonotype came up a few times. The V call is TRBV5-1, the J call TRBJ2-3; TRBD2 might be the D (5 bases). The CDR3 spans 15 residues. Looked up from germline, CDR1 is SGHRS and CDR2 is YFSETQ. Trimming removed 4 bases at V and 0 bases at J, with 12 bases between. CDR3 residues: CASSGGLASTDTQYF. In DNA, the CDR3 is TGCGCCAGCAGCGGAGGACTGGCTAGCACAGATACGCAGTATTTT.

CDR3 bases: TGTGCCAGCAGACTGAACAGGGGCTACGAGCAGTACTTC. Its protein product is CASRLNRGYEQYF. The gene calls are TRBV27 and TRBJ2-7, with 7 bases fitting TRBD1. V gave up 6 bases and J gave up 3 bases; unmatched junction bases: 5. Per the germline V gene, CDR1 is MNHEY and CDR2 is SMNVEV (reference sequence). This CDR3 has 13 amino acids.

The chain carries TRBV28 and TRBJ2-7; D is perhaps TRBD1 (5 bases). The ends were cut back, 2 bases at V and 0 bases at J, with 11 bases in the middle. This CDR3 contains 15 residues. Germline V CDR1 and CDR2: MDHEN, SYDVKM. DNA for the CDR3: TGTGCCAGCAGTTTACTTCTGGGGCCCTCCTACGAGCAGTACTTC. Amino acids: CASSLLLGPSYEQYF. The full variable domain, with the rest looked up from reference TRBV28 and TRBJ2-7, is DVKVTQSSRYLVKRTGEKVFLECVQDMDHENMFWYRQDPGLGLRLIYFSYDVKMKEKGDIPEGYSVSREKKERFSLILESASTNQTSMYLCASSLLLGPSYEQYFGPGTRLTVT.